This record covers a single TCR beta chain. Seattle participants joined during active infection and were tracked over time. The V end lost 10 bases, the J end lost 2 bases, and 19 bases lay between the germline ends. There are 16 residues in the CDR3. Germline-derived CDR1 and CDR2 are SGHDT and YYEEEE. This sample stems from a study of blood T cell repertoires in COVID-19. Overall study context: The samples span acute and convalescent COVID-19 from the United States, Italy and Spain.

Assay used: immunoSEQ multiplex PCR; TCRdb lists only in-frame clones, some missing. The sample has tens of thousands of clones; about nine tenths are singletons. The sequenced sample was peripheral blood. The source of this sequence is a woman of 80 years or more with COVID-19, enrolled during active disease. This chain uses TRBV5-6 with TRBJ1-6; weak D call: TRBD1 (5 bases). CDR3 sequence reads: CASTRGGLTYNSPLHF. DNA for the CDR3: TGTGCCTCCACGCGGGGGGGTTTGACCTATAATTCACCCCTCCACTTT.